This entry is about one TCR beta chain. This sample is part of a study of technical replicates of blood from a handful of donors. Assay: immunoSEQ multiplex PCR; the TCRdb copy retains only in-frame clones and omits some. In the table there are about 84,000 clones, roughly 98% of which are singletons. This receptor was identified in a human donor in good health. Source material: T cells isolated from PBMCs.

The CDR3 is CAKECGPFF. DNA for the CDR3: TGTGCCAAAGAGTGTGGTCCGTTCTTC. V and J are TRBV30 and TRBJ2-1, with D hard to call. This CDR3 is built from 9 residues. V was trimmed by 8 bases and J by 15 bases, leaving 14 bases between them. Germline loops: CDR1 GTSNPN, CDR2 SVGIG (reference sequence). Complete variable domain (other parts from reference TRBV30 and TRBJ2-1): SQTIHQWPATLVQPVGSPLSLECTVEGTSNPNLYWYRQAAGRGLQLLFYSVGIGQISSEVPQNLSASRPQDRQFILSSKKLLLSDSGFYLCAKECGPFFGPGTRLTVL.